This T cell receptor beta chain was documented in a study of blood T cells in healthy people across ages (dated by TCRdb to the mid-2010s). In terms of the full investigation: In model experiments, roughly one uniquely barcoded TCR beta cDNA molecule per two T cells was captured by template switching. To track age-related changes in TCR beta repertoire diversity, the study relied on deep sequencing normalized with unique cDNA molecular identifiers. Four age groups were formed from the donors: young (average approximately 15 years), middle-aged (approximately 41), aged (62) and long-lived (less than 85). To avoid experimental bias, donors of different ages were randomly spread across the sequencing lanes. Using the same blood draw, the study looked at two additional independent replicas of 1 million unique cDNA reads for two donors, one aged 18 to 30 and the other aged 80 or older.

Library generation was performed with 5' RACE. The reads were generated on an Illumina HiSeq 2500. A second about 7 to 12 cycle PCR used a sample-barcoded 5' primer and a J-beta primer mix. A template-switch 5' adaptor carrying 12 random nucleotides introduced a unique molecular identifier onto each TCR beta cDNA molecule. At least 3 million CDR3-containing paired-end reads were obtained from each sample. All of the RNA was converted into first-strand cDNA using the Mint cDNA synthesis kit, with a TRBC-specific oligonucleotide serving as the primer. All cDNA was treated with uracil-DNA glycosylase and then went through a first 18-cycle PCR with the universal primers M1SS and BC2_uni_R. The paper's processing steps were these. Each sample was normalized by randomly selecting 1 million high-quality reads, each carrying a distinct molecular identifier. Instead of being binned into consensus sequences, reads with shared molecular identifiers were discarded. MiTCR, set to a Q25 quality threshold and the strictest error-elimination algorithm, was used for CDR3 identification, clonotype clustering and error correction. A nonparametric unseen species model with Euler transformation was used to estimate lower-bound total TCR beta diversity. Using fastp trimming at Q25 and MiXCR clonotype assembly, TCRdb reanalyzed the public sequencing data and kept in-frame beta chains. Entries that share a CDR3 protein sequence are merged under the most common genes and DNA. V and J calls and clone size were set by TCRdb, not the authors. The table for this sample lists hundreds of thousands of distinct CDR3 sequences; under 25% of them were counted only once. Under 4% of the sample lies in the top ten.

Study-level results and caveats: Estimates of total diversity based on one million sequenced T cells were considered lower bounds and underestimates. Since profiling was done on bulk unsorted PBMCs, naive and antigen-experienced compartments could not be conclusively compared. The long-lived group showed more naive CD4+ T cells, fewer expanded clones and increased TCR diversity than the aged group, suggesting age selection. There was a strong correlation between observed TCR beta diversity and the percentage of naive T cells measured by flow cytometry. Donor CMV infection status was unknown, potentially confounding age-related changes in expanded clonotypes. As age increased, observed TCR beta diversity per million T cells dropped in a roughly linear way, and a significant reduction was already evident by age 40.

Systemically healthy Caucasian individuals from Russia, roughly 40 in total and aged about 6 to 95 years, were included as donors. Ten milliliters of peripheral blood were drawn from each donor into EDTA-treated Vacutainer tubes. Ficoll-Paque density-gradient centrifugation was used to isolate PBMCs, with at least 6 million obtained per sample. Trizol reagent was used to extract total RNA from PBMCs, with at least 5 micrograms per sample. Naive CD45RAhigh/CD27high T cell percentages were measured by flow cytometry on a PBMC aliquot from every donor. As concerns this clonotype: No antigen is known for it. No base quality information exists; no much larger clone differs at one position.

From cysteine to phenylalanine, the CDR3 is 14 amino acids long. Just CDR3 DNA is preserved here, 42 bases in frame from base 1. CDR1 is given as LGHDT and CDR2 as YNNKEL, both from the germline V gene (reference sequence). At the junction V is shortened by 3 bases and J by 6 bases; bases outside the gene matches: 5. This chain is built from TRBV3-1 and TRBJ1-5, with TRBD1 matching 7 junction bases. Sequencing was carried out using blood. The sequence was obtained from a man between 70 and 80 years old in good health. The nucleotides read TGTGCCAGCAGCCATCGACAGGGTAGTCAGCCCCAGCATTTT. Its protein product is CASSHRQGSQPQHF.